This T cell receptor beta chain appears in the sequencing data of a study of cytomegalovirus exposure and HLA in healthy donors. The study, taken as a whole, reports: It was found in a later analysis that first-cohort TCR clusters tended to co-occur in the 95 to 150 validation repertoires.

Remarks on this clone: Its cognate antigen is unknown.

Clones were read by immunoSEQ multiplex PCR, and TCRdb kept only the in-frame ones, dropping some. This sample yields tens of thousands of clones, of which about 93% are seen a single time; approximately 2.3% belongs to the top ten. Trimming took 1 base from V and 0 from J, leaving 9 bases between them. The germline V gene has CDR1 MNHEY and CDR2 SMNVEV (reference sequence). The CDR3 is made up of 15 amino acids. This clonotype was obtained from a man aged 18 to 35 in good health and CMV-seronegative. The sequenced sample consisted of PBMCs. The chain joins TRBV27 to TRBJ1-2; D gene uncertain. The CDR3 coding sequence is TGTGCCAGCAGTTTATATCCGGGATCTAACTATGGCTACACCTTC. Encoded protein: CASSLYPGSNYGYTF.